The source of this TCR beta chain is a study of blood T cell repertoires in COVID-19. The V gene's germline CDR1 is MNHNS and CDR2 SASEGT. Between the trimmed V and J ends, which lost 0 bases and 7 bases, there was a span of 10 bases. The CDR3 runs 14 residues. Source study methods: Amplification with reference gene primers provided the estimates of nucleated cell counts. Here immunoSEQ multiplex PCR was the method, and the copy in TCRdb shows in-frame clones only, minus some. V and J calls and clone size come straight from that table; D and trimming were deduced from the DNA. The profile covers 85,000 to 120,000 clones, with about 91% appearing a single time and less than 5.5% taken by the ten largest.

The specimen sequenced was peripheral blood. The receptor was derived from a man in his late teens or twenties with acute or convalescent COVID-19. The chain combines TRBV6-1 with TRBJ1-5; unclear D gene. The CDR3 coding sequence is TGTGCCAGCAGTGAAGCGGGAGGCGCCCAGCCCCAGCATTTT. Its protein product is CASSEAGGAQPQHF.